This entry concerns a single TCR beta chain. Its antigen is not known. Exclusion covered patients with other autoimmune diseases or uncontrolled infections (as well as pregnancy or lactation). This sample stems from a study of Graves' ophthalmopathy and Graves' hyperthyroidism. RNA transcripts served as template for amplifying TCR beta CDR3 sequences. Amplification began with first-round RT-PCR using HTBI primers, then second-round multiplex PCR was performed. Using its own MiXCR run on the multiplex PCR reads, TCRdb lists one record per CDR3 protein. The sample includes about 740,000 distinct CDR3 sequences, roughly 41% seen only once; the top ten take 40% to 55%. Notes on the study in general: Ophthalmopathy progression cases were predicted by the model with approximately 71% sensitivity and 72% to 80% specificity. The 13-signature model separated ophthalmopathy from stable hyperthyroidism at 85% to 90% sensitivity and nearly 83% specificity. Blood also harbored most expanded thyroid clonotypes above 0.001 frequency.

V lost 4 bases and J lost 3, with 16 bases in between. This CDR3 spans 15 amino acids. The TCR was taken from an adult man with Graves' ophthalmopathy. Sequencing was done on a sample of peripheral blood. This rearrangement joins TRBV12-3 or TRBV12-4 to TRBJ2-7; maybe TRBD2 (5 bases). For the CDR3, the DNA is TGTGCCAGCAGTTACGCCACTAGAAGAGACTACGAGCAGTACTTC. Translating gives CASSYATRRDYEQYF.